This T cell receptor beta chain is drawn from a study of early T cells in non-severe SARS-CoV-2 infection. The wider study: Sequencing of bulk RNA from unsorted whole blood was done, without chain pairing.

Trimming pared 5 bases from V and 5 bases from J, leaving 15 bases between. Germline V gene lookup returns CDR1 SGHTA and CDR2 FQGNSA. The CDR3 has 14 amino acids. Overall study findings and caveats: Anti-spike CD8 specificities were favored by VDJdb matching, whose results missed private and CD4 specificities.

In the library, individual cDNA molecules carried attached unique molecular identifiers. In TCRdb, the 5' RACE reads were re-called with MiXCR into one record per CDR3 protein. The table includes 100,000 to 140,000 distinct CDR3 sequences, approximately 12% detected once. The table lists this clonotype with many counts. Antigen unknown. Sequencing was done on a sample of whole blood. The rearrangement links TRBV7-2 to TRBJ2-5; D may be TRBD1 (6 bases). This TCR derives from an adult who was a healthcare worker with PCR-confirmed SARS-CoV-2 infection or an uninfected control (not recorded which). CDR3 nucleotides: TGTGCCAGCAGCACCTTACAGGGTACGGAGACCCAGTACTTC. Protein: CASSTLQGTETQYF.